This section outlines one T cell receptor (beta chain) sequence together with its context. Antigen specificity is unknown. This CDR3 comprises 18 residues. V lost 4 bases to trimming and J lost 6 bases; unmatched junction nucleotides: 11. The germline V gene has CDR1 LNHDA and CDR2 SQIVND (reference sequence). The protocol was immunoSEQ multiplex PCR, while the TCRdb copy is restricted to in-frame clones and leaves out a portion. Found here are 55,000 to 65,000 clones, less than 85% of them singletons; the top ten hold more than 3%. The data originate from a study of OX40 agonist ivuxolimab in advanced cancers. The study, taken as a whole, reports: Antigens targeted by the expanded peripheral T cells were not determined.

This sample comprised CD4+ or CD8+ T cells sorted from blood, obtained in a trial of the OX40 agonist ivuxolimab. The sequence was obtained from an adult with an advanced solid tumor such as melanoma, head and neck, liver or kidney cancer. The chain recombines TRBV19 with TRBJ2-1; 14 bases fit TRBD2. CDR3 amino acids: CASSKRSGTSGSPNEQFF. The CDR3 nucleotides are TGTGCCAGTAGTAAGAGATCCGGGACTAGCGGGAGTCCCAATGAGCAGTTCTTC.